The entry that follows covers one TCR beta chain sequence. This entry belongs to a study of blood T cell repertoires in COVID-19. Study-wide context: Sample material is recorded as cDNA or gDNA derived from T cells, B-cell-depleted T cells, or PBMCs.

Trimming cost V 4 bases and J 0 bases, with 8 bases left between them. CDR3 size: 14 residues. Germline values: CDR1 SGHTA, CDR2 FQGNSA. Original processing notes: Quantification of nucleated cells was approximated via reference gene primer amplification. The assay was immunoSEQ multiplex PCR, and TCRdb's table has in-frame clones only and misses some. V and J calls plus clone size are reproduced from that table; the DNA served to infer D and trimming. The table includes approximately 160,000 clones, approximately 81% detected once. The clonotype originates from a man between 18 and 29 years old with active or convalescent COVID-19. The genes are TRBV7-2 and TRBJ2-3, with D perhaps TRBD2 (6 bases). The source material was peripheral blood. The CDR3 DNA sequence: TGTGCCAGCAGCTCACTAGCTAGCACAGATACGCAGTATTTT. Translating it yields CASSSLASTDTQYF.